This TCR beta chain was recorded in a study of tumor-infiltrating lymphocytes in primary liver carcinoma. Regarding the study as a whole: Tumor tissue displayed a significantly greater top-250-clone fraction than blood (p = 0.039). It was tumor-adjacent and tumor-blood pairs that overlapped less than tumor region pairs did.

Points on this clonotype: Antigen unknown. This is likely a read error, given that the CDR3 carries no conserved phenylalanine or tryptophan at its end.

Using a constant-region primer together with ProtoScript II reverse transcriptase, TCR beta cDNA was made from roughly 520 ng of total RNA. What produced the TCR beta libraries was three nested multiplex PCR rounds using slightly modified ARM-PCR. For approximately 9 cycles apiece, the opening two PCR rounds ran with TRBV1-TRBV30 forward primers and a C-beta reverse primer. MiXCR, run by TCRdb on the multiplex PCR reads, gives a single entry per CDR3 protein. The data show 300,000 to 350,000 distinct CDR3 sequences, 65% seen once. The V gene's germline CDR1 is MNHEY and CDR2 SVGEGT. Trimming stripped 4 bases from V and 8 bases from J, with 24 bases between. There are 17 residues in the CDR3. Unsorted whole blood yielded the blood RNA, and germline DNA was also extracted. Around 4 milliliters of peripheral blood were drawn presurgically.

The sequence derives from a man between 40 and 49 years old with primary liver carcinoma and hepatitis B virus infection. Sample: peripheral blood. The chain links TRBV6-2 or TRBV6-3 to TRBJ2-1, with D possibly being TRBD2 (5 bases). The CDR3 nucleotides read TGTGCCAGCAGTTCCAGGATCCGAGGGCGGCTCGGTGATGAGCAGTTCTTA. It is translated as CASSSRIRGRLGDEQFL.